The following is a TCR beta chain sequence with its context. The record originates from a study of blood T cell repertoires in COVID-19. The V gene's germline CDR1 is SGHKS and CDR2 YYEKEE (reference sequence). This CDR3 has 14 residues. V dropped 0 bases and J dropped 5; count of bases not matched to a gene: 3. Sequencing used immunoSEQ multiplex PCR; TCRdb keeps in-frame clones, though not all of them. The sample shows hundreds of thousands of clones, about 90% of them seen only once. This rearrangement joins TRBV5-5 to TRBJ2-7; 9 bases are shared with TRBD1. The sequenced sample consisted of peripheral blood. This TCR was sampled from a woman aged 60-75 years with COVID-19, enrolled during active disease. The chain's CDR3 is CASSLGDRANEQYF. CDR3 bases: TGTGCCAGCAGCTTGGGGGACAGGGCGAACGAGCAGTACTTC.